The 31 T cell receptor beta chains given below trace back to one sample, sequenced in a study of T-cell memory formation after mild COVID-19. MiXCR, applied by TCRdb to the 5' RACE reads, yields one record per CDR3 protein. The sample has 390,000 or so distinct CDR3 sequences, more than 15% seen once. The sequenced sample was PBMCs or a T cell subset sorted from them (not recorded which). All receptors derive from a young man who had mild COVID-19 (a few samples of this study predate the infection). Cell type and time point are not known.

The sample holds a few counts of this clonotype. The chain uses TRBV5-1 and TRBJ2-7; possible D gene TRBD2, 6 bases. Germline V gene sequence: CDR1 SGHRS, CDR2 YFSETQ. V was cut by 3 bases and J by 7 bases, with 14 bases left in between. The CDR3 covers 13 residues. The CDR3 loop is CASSWGLSMEQYF. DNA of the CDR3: TGCGCCAGCAGCTGGGGACTTTCCATGGAGCAGTACTTC.

The chain's CDR3 is CASSFRAAGSPLHF. DNA for the CDR3: TGTGCCAGCAGCTTTCGGGCCGCTGGTTCACCCCTCCACTTT. The chain combines TRBV7-2 with TRBJ1-6; the D is unclear. Per the germline V gene, CDR1 is SGHTA and CDR2 is FQGNSA. Trimming stripped 3 bases from V and 9 bases from J, with 12 bases between. The CDR3 is made up of 14 amino acids.

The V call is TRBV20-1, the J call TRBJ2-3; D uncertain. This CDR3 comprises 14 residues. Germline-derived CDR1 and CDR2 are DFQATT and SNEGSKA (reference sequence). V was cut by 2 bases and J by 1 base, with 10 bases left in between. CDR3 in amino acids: CSARSETGTDTQYF. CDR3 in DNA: TGCAGTGCTAGATCAGAAACGGGCACAGATACGCAGTATTTT.

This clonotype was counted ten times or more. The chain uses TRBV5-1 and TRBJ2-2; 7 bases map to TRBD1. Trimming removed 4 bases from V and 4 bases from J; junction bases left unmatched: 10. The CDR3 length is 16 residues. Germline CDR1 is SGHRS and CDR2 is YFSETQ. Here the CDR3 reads CASSGTGTVSTGELFF. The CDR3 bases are TGCGCCAGCAGCGGAACCGGGACAGTGAGCACCGGGGAGCTGTTTTTT.

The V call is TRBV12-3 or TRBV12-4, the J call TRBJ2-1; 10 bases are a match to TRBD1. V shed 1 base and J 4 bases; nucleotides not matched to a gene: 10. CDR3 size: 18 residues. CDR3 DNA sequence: TGTGCCAGCAGTTTAGTAATGTCGGGACAGGGGATTTACAATGAGCAGTTCTTC. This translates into CASSLVMSGQGIYNEQFF.

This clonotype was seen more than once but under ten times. Here the CDR3 DNA reads TGTGCCAGCAGTGAGGCCAGGGGGCAACAGGGCTACACCTTC. Protein product: CASSEARGQQGYTF. V is TRBV25-1 and J is TRBJ1-2; 8 bases align to TRBD1. In germline, CDR1 is MGHDK, CDR2 SYGVNS. This CDR3 contains 14 residues. Trimming took 3 bases from V and 8 from J; bases not matched to a gene: 8.

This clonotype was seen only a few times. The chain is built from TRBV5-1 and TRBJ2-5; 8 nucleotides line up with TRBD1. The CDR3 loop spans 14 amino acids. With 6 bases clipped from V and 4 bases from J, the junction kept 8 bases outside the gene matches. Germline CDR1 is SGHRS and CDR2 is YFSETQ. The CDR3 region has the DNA TGCGCCAGCACCACAGGACAGGGACGAGAGACCCAGTACTTC. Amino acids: CASTTGQGRETQYF.

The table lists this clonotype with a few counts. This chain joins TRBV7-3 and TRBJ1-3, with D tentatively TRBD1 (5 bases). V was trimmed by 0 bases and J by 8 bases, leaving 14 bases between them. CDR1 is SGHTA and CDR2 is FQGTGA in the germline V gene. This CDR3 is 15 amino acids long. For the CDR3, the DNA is TGTGCCAGCAGCTTAACGGGGCAGGGCTTTGACACCATATATTTT. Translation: CASSLTGQGFDTIYF.

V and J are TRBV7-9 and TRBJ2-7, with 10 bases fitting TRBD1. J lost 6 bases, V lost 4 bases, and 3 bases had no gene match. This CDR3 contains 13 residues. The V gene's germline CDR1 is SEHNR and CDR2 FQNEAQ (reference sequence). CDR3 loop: CASSSRDRGEQYV. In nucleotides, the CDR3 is TGTGCCAGCAGCTCCCGGGACAGGGGCGAGCAGTACGTC.

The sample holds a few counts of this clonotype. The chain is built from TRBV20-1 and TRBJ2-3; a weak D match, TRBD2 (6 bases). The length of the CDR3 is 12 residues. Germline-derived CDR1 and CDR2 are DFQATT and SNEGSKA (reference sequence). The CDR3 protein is CSAGLHTDTQYF. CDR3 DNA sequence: TGCAGCGCCGGACTACACACAGATACGCAGTATTTT.

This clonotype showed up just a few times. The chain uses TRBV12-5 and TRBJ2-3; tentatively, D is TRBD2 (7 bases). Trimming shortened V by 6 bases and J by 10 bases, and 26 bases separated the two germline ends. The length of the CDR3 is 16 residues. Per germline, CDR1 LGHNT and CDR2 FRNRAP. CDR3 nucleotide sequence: TGTGCTAGTGGGGTGGCAGGGGACTACTCAAAGTCTCCGCAGTATTTT. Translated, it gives CASGVAGDYSKSPQYF.

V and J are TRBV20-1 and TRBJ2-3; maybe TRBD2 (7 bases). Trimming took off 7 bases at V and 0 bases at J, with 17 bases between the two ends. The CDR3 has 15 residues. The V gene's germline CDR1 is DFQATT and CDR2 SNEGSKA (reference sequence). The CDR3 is CSVLRGPYSTDTQYF. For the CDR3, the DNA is TGCAGTGTCTTGCGGGGGCCCTATAGCACAGATACGCAGTATTTT.

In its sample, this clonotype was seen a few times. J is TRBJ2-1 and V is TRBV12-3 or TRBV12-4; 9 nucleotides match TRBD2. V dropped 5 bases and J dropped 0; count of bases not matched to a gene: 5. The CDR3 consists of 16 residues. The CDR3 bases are TGTGCCAGCAGTCGACCGGGACTAGCCTCCTACAATGAGCAGTTCTTC. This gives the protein CASSRPGLASYNEQFF.

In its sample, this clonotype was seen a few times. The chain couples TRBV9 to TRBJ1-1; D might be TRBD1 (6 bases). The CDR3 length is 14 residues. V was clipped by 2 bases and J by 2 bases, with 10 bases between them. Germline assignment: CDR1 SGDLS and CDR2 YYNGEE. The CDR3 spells CASSVSGQNTEAFF. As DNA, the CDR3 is TGTGCCAGCAGCGTTTCGGGACAAAACACTGAAGCTTTCTTT.

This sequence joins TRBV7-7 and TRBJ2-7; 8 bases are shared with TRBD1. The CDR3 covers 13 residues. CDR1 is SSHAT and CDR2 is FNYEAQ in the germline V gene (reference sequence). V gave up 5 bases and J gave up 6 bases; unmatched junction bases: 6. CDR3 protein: CASSLDRDREQYF. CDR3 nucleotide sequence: TGTGCCAGCAGCCTGGACAGGGACCGCGAGCAGTACTTC.

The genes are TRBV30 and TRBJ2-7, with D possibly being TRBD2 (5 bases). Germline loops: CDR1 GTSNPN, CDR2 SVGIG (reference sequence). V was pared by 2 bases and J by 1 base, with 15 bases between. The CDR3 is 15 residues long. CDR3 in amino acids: CAWSPGLAVSYEQYF. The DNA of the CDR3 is TGTGCCTGGAGTCCCGGACTCGCGGTATCCTACGAGCAGTACTTC.

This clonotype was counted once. CDR3 DNA sequence: TGTGCCAGCACTCCCAACGGGGGCACTGAAGCTTTCTTT. Its translation is CASTPNGGTEAFF. The chain uses TRBV6-5 and TRBJ1-1, with a tentative D call TRBD1 (5 bases). CDR1 and CDR2 (germline): MNHEY, SVGAGI. The CDR3 length is 13 residues. Trimming took off 7 bases at V and 4 bases at J, with 13 bases between the two ends.

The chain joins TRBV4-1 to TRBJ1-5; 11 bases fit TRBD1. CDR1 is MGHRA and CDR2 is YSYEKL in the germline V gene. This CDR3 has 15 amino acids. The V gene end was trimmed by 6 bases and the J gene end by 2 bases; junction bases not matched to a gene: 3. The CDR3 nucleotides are TGCGCCAGCAGAAGGACAGGGGGCGGCAATCAGCCCCAGCATTTT. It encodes CASRRTGGGNQPQHF.

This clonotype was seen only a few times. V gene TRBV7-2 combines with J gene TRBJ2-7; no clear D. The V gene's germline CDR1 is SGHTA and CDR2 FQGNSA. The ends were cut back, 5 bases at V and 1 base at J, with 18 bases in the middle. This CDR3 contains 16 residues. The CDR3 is CASSVVPEPVSYEQYF. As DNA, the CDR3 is TGTGCCAGCAGCGTGGTGCCGGAGCCTGTTTCCTACGAGCAGTACTTC.

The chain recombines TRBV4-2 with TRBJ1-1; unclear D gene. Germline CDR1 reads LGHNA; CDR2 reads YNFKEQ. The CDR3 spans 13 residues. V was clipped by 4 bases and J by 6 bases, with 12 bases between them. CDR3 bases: TGTGCCAGCAGCCCGGACGGAGGGTCTGAAGCTTTCTTT. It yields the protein CASSPDGGSEAFF.

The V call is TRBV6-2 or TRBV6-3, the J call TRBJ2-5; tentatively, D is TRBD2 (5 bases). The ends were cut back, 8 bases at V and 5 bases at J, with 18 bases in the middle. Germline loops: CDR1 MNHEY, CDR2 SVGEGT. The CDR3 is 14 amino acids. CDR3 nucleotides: TGTGCCAGCGAAGGACTTTCGACCCTGGAGACCCAGTACTTC. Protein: CASEGLSTLETQYF.

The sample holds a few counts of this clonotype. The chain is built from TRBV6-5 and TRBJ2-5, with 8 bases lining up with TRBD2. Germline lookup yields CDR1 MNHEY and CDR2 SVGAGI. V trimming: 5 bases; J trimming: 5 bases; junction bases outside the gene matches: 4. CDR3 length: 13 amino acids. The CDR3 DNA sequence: TGTGCCAGCAGTCAGCCGGGGGGGGAGACCCAGTACTTC. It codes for CASSQPGGETQYF.

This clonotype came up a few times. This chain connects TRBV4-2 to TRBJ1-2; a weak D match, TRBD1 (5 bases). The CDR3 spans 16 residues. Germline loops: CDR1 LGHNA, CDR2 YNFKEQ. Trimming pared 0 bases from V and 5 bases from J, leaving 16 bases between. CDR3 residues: CASSQDGAGWGYGYTF. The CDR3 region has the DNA TGTGCCAGCAGCCAAGACGGGGCAGGGTGGGGGTATGGCTACACCTTC.

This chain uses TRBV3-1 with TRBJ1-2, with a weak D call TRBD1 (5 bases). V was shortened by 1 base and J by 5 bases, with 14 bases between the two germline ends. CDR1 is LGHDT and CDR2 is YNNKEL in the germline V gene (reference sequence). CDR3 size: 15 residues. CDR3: CASSQAGSEGYGYTF. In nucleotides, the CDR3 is TGTGCCAGCAGCCAAGCGGGGTCGGAGGGGTATGGCTACACCTTC.

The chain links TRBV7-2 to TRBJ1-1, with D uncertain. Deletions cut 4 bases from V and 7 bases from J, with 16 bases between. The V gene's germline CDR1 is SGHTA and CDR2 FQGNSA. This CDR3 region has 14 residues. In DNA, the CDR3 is TGTGCCAGCAGCTCCGGGTGGAGGGCGGGTGAAGCTTTCTTT. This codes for CASSSGWRAGEAFF.

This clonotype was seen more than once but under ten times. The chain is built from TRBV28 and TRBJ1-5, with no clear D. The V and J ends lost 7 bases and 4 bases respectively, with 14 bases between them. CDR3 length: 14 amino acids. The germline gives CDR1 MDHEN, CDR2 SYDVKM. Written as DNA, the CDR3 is TGTGCCAGCACGGGATCAGAGGGTAATCAGCCCCAGCATTTT. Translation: CASTGSEGNQPQHF.

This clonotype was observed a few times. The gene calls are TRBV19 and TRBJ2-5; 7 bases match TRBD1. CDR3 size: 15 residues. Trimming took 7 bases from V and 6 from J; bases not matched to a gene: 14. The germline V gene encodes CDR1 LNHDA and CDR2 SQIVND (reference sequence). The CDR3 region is CASTQGDGGRKTQYF. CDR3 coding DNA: TGTGCCAGTACCCAGGGGGACGGAGGTCGGAAGACCCAGTACTTC.

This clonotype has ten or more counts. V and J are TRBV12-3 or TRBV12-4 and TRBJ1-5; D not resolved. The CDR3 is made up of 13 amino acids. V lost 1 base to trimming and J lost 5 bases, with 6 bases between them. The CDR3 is CASSLEGYQPQHF. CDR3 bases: TGTGCCAGCAGTTTAGAGGGCTATCAGCCCCAGCATTTT.

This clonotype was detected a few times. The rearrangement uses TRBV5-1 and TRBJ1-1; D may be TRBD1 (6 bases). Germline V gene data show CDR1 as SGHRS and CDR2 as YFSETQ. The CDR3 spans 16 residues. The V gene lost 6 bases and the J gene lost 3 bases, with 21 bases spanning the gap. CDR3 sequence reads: CASTAEPTGLDTEAFF. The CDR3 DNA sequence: TGCGCCAGCACCGCAGAACCTACAGGGCTGGACACTGAAGCTTTCTTT. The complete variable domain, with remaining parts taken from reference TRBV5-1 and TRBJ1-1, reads KAGVTQTPRYLIKTRGQQVTLSCSPISGHRSVSWYQQTPGQGLQFLFEYFSETQRNKGNFPGRFSGRQFSNSRSEMNVSTLELGDSALYLCASTAEPTGLDTEAFFGQGTRLTVV.

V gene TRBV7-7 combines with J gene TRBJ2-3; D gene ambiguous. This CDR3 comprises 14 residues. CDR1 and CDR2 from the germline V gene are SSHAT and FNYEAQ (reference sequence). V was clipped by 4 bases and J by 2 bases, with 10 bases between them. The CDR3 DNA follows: TGTGCCAGCAGCTCTCTATCAAACACAGATACGCAGTATTTT. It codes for CASSSLSNTDTQYF.

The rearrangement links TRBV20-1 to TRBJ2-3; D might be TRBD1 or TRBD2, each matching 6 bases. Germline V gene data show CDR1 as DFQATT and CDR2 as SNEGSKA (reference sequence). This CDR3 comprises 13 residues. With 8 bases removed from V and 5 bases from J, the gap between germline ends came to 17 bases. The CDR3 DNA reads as TGCAGTTCACATGGGGGGCCTGGAGATACGCAGTATTTT. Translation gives CSSHGGPGDTQYF.